This TCR beta chain was sequenced in a study of shared clonotypes between healthy human individuals. The CDR3 is 14 residues long. The junction had 0 bases not matched to a gene; V was cut back by 2 bases and J by 3 bases. CDR1 and CDR2 (germline): SNHLY, FYNNEI. Each subset's genomic DNA was split evenly across several immunoSEQ plates. The authors' processing: Junction-only immunoSEQ data arrived without quality scores, meaning filtering differed. The method was immunoSEQ multiplex PCR; TCRdb's version includes in-frame clones alone and lacks a portion of them. The DNA gave D and trimming, while V, J and clone size come from that table. The sample includes some 530,000 clones, around 85% seen only once; the top ten take approximately 11%.

V gene TRBV2 combines with J gene TRBJ2-1, with TRBD2 matching 8 bases. The source is a woman aged 40 to 50 in good health. Some clones in this sample may be carry-over from other donors' samples. Input material: PBMCs. The CDR3: CASSELAGYNEQFF. CDR3 coding DNA: TGTGCCAGCAGTGAACTAGCGGGCTACAATGAGCAGTTCTTC.